This T cell receptor beta chain was profiled in a study of a mutant IDH1 vaccine in newly diagnosed glioma. Study-level points and caveats: Pseudoprogression seemingly bore no relation to changes in top peripheral T cell clonotypes.

In regard to this clone: The antigen is unknown.

Time point specified: baseline, week 1 (first vaccination visit). The sample's treatment: pre-vaccination baseline after standard-of-care therapy. The method was immunoSEQ multiplex PCR; TCRdb's version includes in-frame clones alone and lacks a portion of them. The sample shows about 88,000 clones, around 80% of them seen only once. The material was PBMCs, obtained from a glioma patient treated with radiotherapy, temozolomide or both. The TCR was taken from a man aged 40-50 years with glioma. Some clones in this sample may be carry-over from other donors' samples.

CDR3 protein: CASSPVGAAYEQYF. CDR3 bases: TGTGCCAGCAGCCCGGTAGGGGCCGCCTACGAGCAGTACTTC. The chain recombines TRBV7-2 with TRBJ2-7; tentatively, D is TRBD1 (5 bases). The CDR3 spans 14 residues. CDR1 is SGHTA and CDR2 is FQGNSA in the germline V gene. The V end was cut by 5 bases, the J end by 2 bases, with 13 bases between.